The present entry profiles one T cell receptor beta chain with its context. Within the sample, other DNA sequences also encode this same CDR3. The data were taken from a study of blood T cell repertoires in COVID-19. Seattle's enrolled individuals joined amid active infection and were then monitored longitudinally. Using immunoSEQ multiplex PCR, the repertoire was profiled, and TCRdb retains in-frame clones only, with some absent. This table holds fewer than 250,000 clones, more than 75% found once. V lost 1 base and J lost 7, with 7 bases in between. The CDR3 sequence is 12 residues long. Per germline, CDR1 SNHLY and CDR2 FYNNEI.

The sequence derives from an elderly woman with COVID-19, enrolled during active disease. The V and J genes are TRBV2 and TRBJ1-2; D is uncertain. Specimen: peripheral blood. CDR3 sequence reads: CASSEGGGGYTF. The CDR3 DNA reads TGTGCCAGCAGTGAAGGGGGAGGTGGCTACACCTTC.